Following are 14 T cell receptor beta chains from one sample sequenced in a study of T-cell memory formation after mild COVID-19. MiXCR, applied by TCRdb to the 5' RACE reads, yields one record per CDR3 protein. The data hold some 440,000 distinct CDR3 sequences, with more than 20% observed a single time. Sample: PBMCs or a T cell subset sorted from them (not recorded which). These receptors all stem from an adult woman who had mild COVID-19 (a few samples of this study predate the infection). Cell type and time point are not known.

The chain recombines TRBV6-5 with TRBJ2-1; D unresolved. Germline values: CDR1 MNHEY, CDR2 SVGAGI. V lost 6 bases and J lost 11, with 20 bases in between. This CDR3 comprises 14 residues. The CDR3 is CASSSEFDQTQQFF. DNA for the CDR3: TGTGCCAGCAGCTCCGAGTTTGACCAAACCCAGCAGTTCTTC.

This clonotype was counted between two and nine times. J is TRBJ1-5 and V is TRBV9; possibly TRBD1 for D (6 bases). Germline V gene data show CDR1 as SGDLS and CDR2 as YYNGEE. V lost 4 bases and J lost 2, with 13 bases in between. The CDR3 has 15 residues. For the CDR3, the DNA is TGTGCCAGCAGCCCCCAAGGGGGGGGCAATCAGCCCCAGCATTTT. This codes for CASSPQGGGNQPQHF.

This clonotype came up a few times. The genes are TRBV7-9 and TRBJ2-3, with 8 nucleotides matching TRBD2. Germline CDR1 reads SEHNR; CDR2 reads FQNEAQ (reference sequence). Trimming removed 1 base from V and 7 bases from J; junction bases left unmatched: 4. This CDR3 is 14 amino acids long. For the CDR3, the DNA is TGTGCCAGCAGCTTAGGAGCGGGAGTGAATACGCAGTATTTT. Its protein product is CASSLGAGVNTQYF.

This clonotype was seen a few times. The V call is TRBV7-8, the J call TRBJ2-3, with D tentatively TRBD1 (6 bases). Germline CDR1 SGHVS, CDR2 FQNEAQ. The CDR3 loop spans 15 amino acids. V was shortened by 5 bases and J by 2 bases, with 14 bases between the two germline ends. This chain's CDR3 is CASSPRTVSTDTQYF. Here the CDR3 DNA reads TGTGCCAGCAGCCCCCGGACAGTCTCCACAGATACGCAGTATTTT.

J is TRBJ2-1 and V is TRBV12-3 or TRBV12-4; 11 nucleotides align to TRBD1. J was trimmed by 7 bases and V by 7 bases; bases with no gene match: 24. The CDR3 totals 20 residues. This CDR3 reads CASTPADRGLVRGLGNEQFF. In DNA, the CDR3 is TGTGCCAGCACCCCCGCGGACAGGGGGCTAGTTCGGGGCCTCGGGAATGAGCAGTTCTTC.

This clonotype was seen more than once but under ten times. J is TRBJ2-5 and V is TRBV7-9, with TRBD2 matching 13 bases. CDR1 and CDR2 from the germline V gene are SEHNR and FQNEAQ (reference sequence). The CDR3 has 17 residues. Trimming removed 2 bases from V and 5 bases from J; junction bases left unmatched: 8. In nucleotides, the CDR3 is TGTGCCAGCAGCTTACCCGGACTAGCGGGGGCCCGGGAGACCCAGTACTTC. Protein: CASSLPGLAGARETQYF.

This chain joins TRBV6-2 or TRBV6-3 and TRBJ1-1, with a tentative D call TRBD1 (5 bases). Germline values: CDR1 MNHEY, CDR2 SVGEGT. V was cut by 6 bases and J by 4 bases, with 18 bases left in between. The CDR3 has 15 residues. This CDR3 is CASSDEVIRGTEAFF. Written as DNA, the CDR3 is TGTGCCAGCAGCGACGAGGTAATTAGGGGCACTGAAGCTTTCTTT.

This clonotype was counted only a few times. The chain links TRBV28 to TRBJ1-2, with D unclear. The CDR3 is 14 amino acids. The germline gives CDR1 MDHEN, CDR2 SYDVKM. V shed 2 bases and J shed 4 bases, with 11 bases lying between them. The DNA for the CDR3 is TGTGCCAGCAGTTTAACAAGGAGCCTCTATGGCTACACCTTC. This translates into CASSLTRSLYGYTF.

This clonotype was counted between two and nine times. The chain joins TRBV5-1 to TRBJ2-1; D may be TRBD1 or TRBD2 (5 bases each). Trimming removed 4 bases from V and 8 bases from J, with 19 bases in between. This CDR3 spans 15 amino acids. CDR1 SGHRS and CDR2 YFSETQ come from the germline V gene. For the CDR3, the DNA is TGCGCCAGCAGCCGGGGACCACCCCCCTTTGATGAGCAGTTCTTC. Protein sequence: CASSRGPPPFDEQFF.

The chain carries TRBV3-1 and TRBJ1-1; D unclear. Deletions cut 1 base from V and 5 bases from J, with 11 bases between. This CDR3 contains 14 residues. Germline-derived CDR1 and CDR2 are LGHDT and YNNKEL (reference sequence). CDR3 amino acids: CASSQAEGWTEAFF. The DNA for the CDR3 is TGTGCCAGCAGCCAAGCCGAAGGTTGGACTGAAGCTTTCTTT. Looking up the rest from reference TRBV3-1 and TRBJ1-1 gives the full variable domain: DTAVSQTPKYLVTQMGNDKSIKCEQNLGHDTMYWYKQDSKKFLKIMFSYNNKELIINETVPNRFSPKSPDKAHLNLHINSLELGDSAVYFCASSQAEGWTEAFFGQGTRLTVV.

This sequence joins TRBV5-1 and TRBJ2-7; perhaps TRBD1 as D (5 bases). CDR1 SGHRS and CDR2 YFSETQ come from the germline V gene. This CDR3 is built from 13 residues. V was cut by 3 bases and J by 2 bases, with 9 bases left in between. The CDR3 loop reads CASSWGPTYEQYF. The DNA for the CDR3 is TGCGCCAGCAGCTGGGGCCCCACCTACGAGCAGTACTTC.

CDR3 in amino acids: CSARGGDTDTQYF. Here the CDR3 DNA reads TGCAGCGCCAGGGGAGGGGACACAGATACGCAGTATTTT. The rearrangement links TRBV29-1 to TRBJ2-3, with a weak D call TRBD2 (7 bases). The CDR3 has 13 amino acids. Trimming left V 7 bases short and J 2 bases short, with 13 bases between. From germline, CDR1 is SQVTM and CDR2 ANQGSEA.

The table lists this clonotype with many counts. The CDR3 is CASSLALGSYNEQFF. The CDR3, as DNA: TGTGCCAGCAGCTTGGCTCTAGGCTCCTACAATGAGCAGTTCTTC. The rearrangement links TRBV5-6 to TRBJ2-1; D is unclear. Germline CDR1 is SGHDT and CDR2 is YYEEEE. V was shortened by 0 bases and J by 0 bases, with 7 bases between the two germline ends. This CDR3 comprises 15 residues.

The genes are TRBV10-3 and TRBJ2-7, with TRBD1 matching over 11 bases. The ends lost 2 bases at V and 3 bases at J; junction bases unmatched: 3. Germline loops: CDR1 ENHRY, CDR2 SYGVKD. CDR3 length: 15 amino acids. CDR3 protein: CAISETGQGVYEQYF. The CDR3 region has the DNA TGTGCCATCAGTGAGACGGGACAGGGGGTCTACGAGCAGTACTTC.